Sequencing of this TCR beta chain was carried out in a study of T cell responses to AZD1222 COVID-19 vaccine. Study-level background: Second doses that came at about 4 or about 12 weeks were put together.

Broader study findings: Donors were mostly white British, more females; clonal diversity possibly underestimated. Of spike-specific TCRs, nearly half reportedly target regions left unmutated in variants. Of the AZD1222 recipients, only 5 or 6 were seropositive at baseline.

V lost 1 base and J lost 7, with 13 bases in between. CDR3 length: 14 residues. Germline-derived CDR1 and CDR2 are SGHDN and FVKESK. Method: immunoSEQ multiplex PCR; TCRdb's copy keeps in-frame clones and lacks some. This table holds over 100,000 clones, under 90% found once. For this clone: Its antigen is unknown.

The receptor's source is an adult in good health. The J gene is TRBJ1-1, the V gene TRBV14; the D gene is possibly TRBD1 (6 bases). The sequenced sample was peripheral blood, obtained on day 0 of AZD1222 vaccination. CDR3 protein: CASSQGGGIGEAFF. The CDR3 DNA reads as TGTGCCAGCAGCCAAGGAGGGGGGATCGGTGAAGCTTTCTTT.